The rows below give T cell receptor beta chains drawn from one sample of a study of blood T cell repertoires in COVID-19. Sequencing used immunoSEQ multiplex PCR; TCRdb keeps in-frame clones, though not all of them. Of fewer than 150,000 clones detected, roughly 79% appear once; the ten largest clones hold roughly a tenth. The sequencing sample was made of peripheral blood. These TCRs come from a human donor in a cohort sampled during active COVID-19. Both conserved end residues are part of each CDR3. D genes are given only for firm matches. Clone size is shown for a subset of rows, as once, few, many or a class of expanded clone.

CDR3aa,CDR3nt,len,v_gene,j_gene,d_gene,abundance
CASSQGSTGTETQYF,TGTGCCAGCAGTCAAGGATCGACAGGGACGGAGACCCAGTACTTC,15,TRBV25-1,TRBJ2-5,TRBD1,once
CASSLDVGRNYGYTF,TGCGCCAGCAGCTTGGACGTAGGGAGGAACTATGGCTACACCTTC,15,TRBV5-1,TRBJ1-2,-,-
CSVARQGSVDEQYF,TGCAGCGTTGCCCGACAGGGATCTGTTGACGAGCAGTACTTC,14,TRBV29-1,TRBJ2-7,TRBD1,-
CASTRGTEAFF,TGTGCCAGCACTAGGGGAACTGAAGCTTTCTTT,11,TRBV28,TRBJ1-1,-,few
CASSTKRWTGPNQPQHF,TGTGCCAGCAGCACAAAGCGGTGGACAGGGCCCAATCAGCCCCAGCATTTT,17,TRBV7-8,TRBJ1-5,TRBD1,-
CASGDRGHF,TGTGCCAGCGGGGACAGGGGGCATTTT,9,TRBV7-9,TRBJ1-5,TRBD1,-
CASSAPSGVGRRTEAFF,TGTGCCAGCAGCGCCCCTTCCGGGGTAGGTCGGAGAACTGAAGCTTTCTTT,17,TRBV9,TRBJ1-1,-,once
CASSENQRRNTEAFF,TGTGCCAGCAGTGAAAATCAGCGCAGGAACACTGAAGCTTTCTTT,15,TRBV25-1,TRBJ1-1,-,-
CASSSDRGWYEQYF,TGTGCCAGCAGCTCGGACAGGGGATGGTACGAGCAGTACTTC,14,TRBV5-6,TRBJ2-7,TRBD1,-
CASSEGGYGYTF,TGTGCCAGCAGTGAAGGCGGCTATGGCTACACCTTC,12,TRBV6-1,TRBJ1-2,-,-
CASNPGGSSEKLFF,TGTGCCAGTAACCCAGGGGGCTCAAGTGAAAAACTGTTTTTT,14,TRBV19,TRBJ1-4,TRBD1,-
CASSQEDRGRNEQFF,TGCGCCAGCAGCCAAGAGGACAGGGGGAGAAATGAGCAGTTCTTC,15,TRBV4-1,TRBJ2-1,TRBD1,few
CASSPETGNSYEQYF,TGTGCCAGCTCACCAGAGACAGGGAACTCCTACGAGCAGTACTTC,15,TRBV18,TRBJ2-7,TRBD1,-
CASSVSQGPSYEQYF,TGTGCCAGCAGCGTGTCGCAGGGGCCTTCCTACGAGCAGTACTTC,15,TRBV9,TRBJ2-7,-,-
CASCERTGSNQPQHF,TGTGCCAGCTGCGAAAGGACAGGTAGCAATCAGCCCCAGCATTTT,15,TRBV2,TRBJ1-5,TRBD1,-
CASSQEGGVGETGELFF,TGTGCCAGCAGCCAAGAGGGGGGAGTTGGCGAGACCGGGGAGCTGTTTTTT,17,TRBV3-1/TRBV3-2,TRBJ2-2,-,-
CASSALLANQETQYF,TGTGCCAGCAGCGCCCTACTAGCGAACCAAGAGACCCAGTACTTC,15,TRBV11-2,TRBJ2-5,TRBD2,-
CASSWTRVSYNEQFF,TGTGCCAGCAGCTGGACTAGAGTATCCTACAATGAGCAGTTCTTC,15,TRBV7-8,TRBJ2-1,TRBD2,-
CASSTQGLGNSPLHF,TGTGCCAGCAGCACCCAGGGTTTGGGCAATTCACCCCTCCACTTT,15,TRBV7-3,TRBJ1-6,-,-
CATREKTGNSNQPQHF,TGTGCCACCCGCGAAAAGACAGGCAATAGCAATCAGCCCCAGCATTTT,16,TRBV15,TRBJ1-5,-,-
CASSGTGSTNEKLFF,TGTGCCAGCAGTGGGACAGGGTCGACTAATGAAAAACTGTTTTTT,15,TRBV2,TRBJ1-4,TRBD1,-
CASTPDRNHEQYF,TGTGCCAGCACGCCGGACAGGAATCACGAGCAGTACTTC,13,TRBV2,TRBJ2-7,TRBD1,once
CASSLMTEGDTQYF,TGTGCCAGCAGCTTGATGACCGAGGGAGATACGCAGTATTTT,14,TRBV5-6,TRBJ2-3,-,few
CASSWPSREGQGRSNEKLFF,TGTGCCAGCAGCTGGCCCTCTCGTGAGGGACAGGGGCGGTCTAATGAAAAACTGTTTTTT,20,TRBV7-8,TRBJ1-4,TRBD1,-
CASSGTGQGASSPLHF,TGTGCCAGCAGCGGTACGGGGCAGGGGGCTAGTTCACCCCTCCACTTT,16,TRBV9,TRBJ1-6,TRBD1,-
CASSPGGAGGTDTQYF,TGCGCCAGCAGCCCGGGGGGTGCGGGGGGCACAGATACGCAGTATTTT,16,TRBV5-1,TRBJ2-3,TRBD2,many
CASSQDYRGSNQPQHF,TGTGCCAGCAGCCAGGACTACAGGGGTAGCAATCAGCCCCAGCATTTT,16,TRBV4-2,TRBJ1-5,TRBD1,once
CASRTDNDYGYTF,TGTGCCAGCAGGACAGATAATGACTATGGCTACACCTTC,13,TRBV6-5,TRBJ1-2,-,-
CASSPVPNSLEQYF,TGTGCCAGCTCACCTGTGCCTAACTCCCTCGAGCAGTACTTC,14,TRBV18,TRBJ2-7,-,-
CASSSNMNTEAFF,TGTGCCAGCAGCTCGAACATGAACACTGAAGCTTTCTTT,13,TRBV5-6,TRBJ1-1,-,-
CASSPGHLVNTEAFF,TGCGCCAGCAGCCCCGGACACCTCGTGAACACTGAAGCTTTCTTT,15,TRBV5-1,TRBJ1-1,-,few
CASSLREPTNTEAFF,TGTGCCAGCAGTCTCCGGGAACCCACAAACACTGAAGCTTTCTTT,15,TRBV6-6,TRBJ1-1,-,-
CASSVAQGASRTEAFF,TGTGCCAGCAGCGTAGCCCAGGGGGCGTCGAGGACTGAAGCTTTCTTT,16,TRBV9,TRBJ1-1,TRBD1,-
CTSSQRTSGVHNEQFF,TGCACCAGCAGCCAAAGGACTAGCGGGGTTCACAATGAGCAGTTCTTC,16,TRBV1,TRBJ2-1,-,-
CASSGSETSGGAHDEQYF,TGTGCCAGCAGCGGCTCAGAGACTAGCGGGGGGGCCCACGACGAGCAGTACTTC,18,TRBV3-1/TRBV3-2,TRBJ2-7,TRBD2,once
CASRDRGSAFF,TGTGCCAGCAGGGACAGGGGGTCAGCTTTCTTT,11,TRBV6-5,TRBJ1-1,TRBD1,-
CASRRGASTDTQYF,TGCGCCAGCAGGCGCGGGGCCAGCACAGATACGCAGTATTTT,14,TRBV10-2,TRBJ2-3,-,-
CASIPRDRADTEAFF,TGTGCCAGTATCCCCCGGGACAGGGCCGATACTGAAGCTTTCTTT,15,TRBV19,TRBJ1-1,TRBD1,-
CATRSLSYNEQFF,TGTGCCACCAGGAGTCTCTCCTACAATGAGCAGTTCTTC,13,TRBV24-1,TRBJ2-1,-,-
CASSPWPHQEHEQFF,TGTGCCAGCAGCCCCTGGCCCCACCAAGAACATGAGCAGTTCTTC,15,TRBV9,TRBJ2-1,-,-
CASSSTGTGNTGELFF,TGTGCCAGCAGCTCCACCGGGACAGGGAACACCGGGGAGCTGTTTTTT,16,TRBV7-8,TRBJ2-2,TRBD1,-
CASSVPGSGNTIYF,TGTGCCAGCAGCGTACCGGGGAGTGGAAACACCATATATTTT,14,TRBV7-2,TRBJ1-3,-,-
CASSSQPVVSQYF,TGTGCCAGCAGTTCCCAACCGGTTGTATCCCAGTACTTC,13,TRBV28,TRBJ2-5,-,-
CASSRDNYEQYF,TGTGCCAGCAGCCGCGACAACTACGAGCAGTACTTC,12,TRBV11-3,TRBJ2-7,-,few
CASSSGLMNTEAFF,TGTGCCAGCAGTTCGGGACTCATGAACACTGAAGCTTTCTTT,14,TRBV5-5,TRBJ1-1,-,many
CASSPWGQKNYGYTF,TGTGCCAGCAGCCCTTGGGGACAGAAAAACTATGGCTACACCTTC,15,TRBV3-1/TRBV3-2,TRBJ1-2,TRBD1,-
CASSLQGQSYGYTF,TGTGCCAGCTCCCTCCAGGGGCAGAGCTATGGCTACACCTTC,14,TRBV2,TRBJ1-2,-,-
CASSEGGGVVNEQFF,TGCGCCAGCAGTGAGGGCGGGGGGGTGGTCAATGAGCAGTTCTTC,15,TRBV10-1,TRBJ2-1,TRBD2,-
CASSQAIAGGPDTQYF,TGCGCCAGCAGCCAAGCGATAGCGGGGGGGCCAGATACGCAGTATTTT,16,TRBV4-1,TRBJ2-3,TRBD2,few
CASRLLLSYEQYF,TGTGCCAGCAGACTGTTACTATCCTACGAGCAGTACTTC,13,TRBV2,TRBJ2-7,-,-
CASSLVAAGGPREQFF,TGCGCCAGCAGCTTGGTGGCGGCGGGGGGGCCAAGGGAGCAGTTCTTC,16,TRBV5-1,TRBJ2-1,TRBD2,-
CASSLGQGGQPQHF,TGTGCCAGCAGCTTAGGACAGGGGGGTCAGCCCCAGCATTTT,14,TRBV7-8,TRBJ1-5,TRBD1,-
CASSTGQLRNEQYF,TGTGCCAGCAGTACGGGACAGCTAAGGAACGAGCAGTACTTC,14,TRBV28,TRBJ2-7,TRBD1,few
CASSLFEGGGDEKLFF,TGTGCCAGCAGCCTCTTTGAGGGCGGGGGGGATGAAAAACTGTTTTTT,16,TRBV7-8,TRBJ1-4,-,-